This TCR beta chain derives from a study of identical twins. General observations from the study: Out-of-frame TCR alpha sharing observed in monozygotic twins exceeded model estimates. Without tracking the same donors, conclusions rested on cross-sectional statistical analysis.

This clonotype was observed many times. The antigen is undetermined. Trimming took 6 bases from V and 3 from J, leaving 11 bases between them. This CDR3 has 13 amino acids. There were only healthy Caucasians among the donors. Each CDR3 protein is one row after TCRdb ran MiXCR on the 5' RACE reads. Among about 150,000 distinct CDR3 sequences listed, 3% to 4% were seen once. The sequence derives from a man between 18 and 29 years old in good health. Input material: memory T cells sorted from blood. The chain uses TRBV12-3 or TRBV12-4 and TRBJ2-5, with D possibly TRBD2 on 5 matching bases. CDR3 DNA: TGTGCCAGCAGACCTGACTACAAAGAGACCCAGTACTTC. It yields the protein CASRPDYKETQYF.